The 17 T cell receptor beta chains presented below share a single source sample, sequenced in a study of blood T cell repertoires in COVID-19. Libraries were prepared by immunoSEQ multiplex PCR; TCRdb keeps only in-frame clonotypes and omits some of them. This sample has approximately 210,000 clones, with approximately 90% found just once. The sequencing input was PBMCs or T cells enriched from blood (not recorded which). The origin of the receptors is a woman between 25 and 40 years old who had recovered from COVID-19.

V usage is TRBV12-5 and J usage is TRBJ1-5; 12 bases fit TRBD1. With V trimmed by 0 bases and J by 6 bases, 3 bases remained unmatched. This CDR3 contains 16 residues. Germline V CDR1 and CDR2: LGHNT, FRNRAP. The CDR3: CASGLVGDRGLQPQHF. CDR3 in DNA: TGTGCTAGTGGTTTGGTGGGGGACAGGGGGCTTCAGCCCCAGCATTTT.

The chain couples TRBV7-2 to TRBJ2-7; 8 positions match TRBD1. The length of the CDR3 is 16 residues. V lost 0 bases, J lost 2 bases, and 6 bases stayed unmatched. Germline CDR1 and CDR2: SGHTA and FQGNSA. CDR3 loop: CASSLALGQAPYEQYF. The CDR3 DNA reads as TGTGCCAGCAGCTTAGCGTTGGGACAGGCCCCCTACGAGCAGTACTTC.

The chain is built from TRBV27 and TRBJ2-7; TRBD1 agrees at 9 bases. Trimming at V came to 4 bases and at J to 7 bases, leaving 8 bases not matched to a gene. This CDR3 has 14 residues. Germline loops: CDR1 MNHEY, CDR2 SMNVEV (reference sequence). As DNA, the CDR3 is TGTGCCAGCAGTTCCCGGGACAGGGCCCGGGAGCAGTACTTC. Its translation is CASSSRDRAREQYF.

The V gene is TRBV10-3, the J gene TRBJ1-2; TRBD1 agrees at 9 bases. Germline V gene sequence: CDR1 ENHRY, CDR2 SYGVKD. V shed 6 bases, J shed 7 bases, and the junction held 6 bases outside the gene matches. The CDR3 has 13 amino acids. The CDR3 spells CAIRDRGLGGYTF. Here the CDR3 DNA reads TGTGCCATCAGGGACAGGGGATTAGGTGGCTACACCTTC.

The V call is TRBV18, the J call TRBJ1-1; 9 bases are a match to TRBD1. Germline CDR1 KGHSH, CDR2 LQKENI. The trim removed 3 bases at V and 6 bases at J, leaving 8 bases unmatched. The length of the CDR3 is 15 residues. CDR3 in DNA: TGTGCCAGCTCACCCCCGGGACAGGGAGGCGCTGAAGCTTTCTTT. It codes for CASSPPGQGGAEAFF. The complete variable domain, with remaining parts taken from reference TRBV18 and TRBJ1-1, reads NAGVMQNPRHLVRRRGQEARLRCSPMKGHSHVYWYRQLPEEGLKFMVYLQKENIIDESGMPKERFSAEFPKEGPSILRIQQVVRGDSAAYFCASSPPGQGGAEAFFGQGTRLTVV.

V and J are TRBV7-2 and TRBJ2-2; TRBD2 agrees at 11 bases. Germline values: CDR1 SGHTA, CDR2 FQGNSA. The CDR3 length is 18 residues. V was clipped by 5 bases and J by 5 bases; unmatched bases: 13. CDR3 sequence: CASSHGTSGTWGTGELFF. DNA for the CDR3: TGTGCCAGCAGCCACGGGACTAGCGGAACCTGGGGGACCGGGGAGCTGTTTTTT.

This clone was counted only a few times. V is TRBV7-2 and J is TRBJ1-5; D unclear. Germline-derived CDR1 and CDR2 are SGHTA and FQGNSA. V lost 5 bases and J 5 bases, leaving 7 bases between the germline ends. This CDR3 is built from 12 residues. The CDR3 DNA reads TGTGCCAGCAGCGACACAGATCAGCCCCAGCATTTT. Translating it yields CASSDTDQPQHF.

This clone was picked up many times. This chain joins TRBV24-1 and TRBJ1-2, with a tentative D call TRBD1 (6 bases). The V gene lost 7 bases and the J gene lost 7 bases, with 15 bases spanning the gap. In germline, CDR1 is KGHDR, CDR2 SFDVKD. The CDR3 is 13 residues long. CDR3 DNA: TGTGCCACCAGACAGGGAGCGTCGAGTGGCTACACCTTC. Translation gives CATRQGASSGYTF.

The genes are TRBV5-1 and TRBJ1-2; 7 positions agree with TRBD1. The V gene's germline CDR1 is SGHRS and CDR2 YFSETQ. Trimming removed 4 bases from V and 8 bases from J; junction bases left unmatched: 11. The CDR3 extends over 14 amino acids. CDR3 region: CASSPGQTAWGYTF. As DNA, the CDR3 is TGCGCCAGCAGCCCGGGACAGACCGCATGGGGCTACACCTTC.

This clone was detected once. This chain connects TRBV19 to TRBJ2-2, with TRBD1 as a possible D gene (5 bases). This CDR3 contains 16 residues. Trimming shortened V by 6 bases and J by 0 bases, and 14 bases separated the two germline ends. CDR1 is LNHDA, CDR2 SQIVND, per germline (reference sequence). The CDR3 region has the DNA TGTGCCAGTAGCTTTCTAGGGGCGGCGAACACCGGGGAGCTGTTTTTT. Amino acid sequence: CASSFLGAANTGELFF.

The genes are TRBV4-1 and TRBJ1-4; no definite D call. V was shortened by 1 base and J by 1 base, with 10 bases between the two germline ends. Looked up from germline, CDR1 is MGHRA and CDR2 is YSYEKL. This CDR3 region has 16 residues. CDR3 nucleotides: TGCGCCAGCAGCCAAGGGTTCACGCGAACTAATGAAAAACTGTTTTTT. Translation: CASSQGFTRTNEKLFF.

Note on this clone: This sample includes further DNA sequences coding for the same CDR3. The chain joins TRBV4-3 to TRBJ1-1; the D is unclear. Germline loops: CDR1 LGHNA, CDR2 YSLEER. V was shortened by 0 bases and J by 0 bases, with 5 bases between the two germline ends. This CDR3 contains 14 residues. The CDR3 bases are TGCGCCAGCAGCCAAGACAGGTTGAACACTGAAGCTTTCTTT. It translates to CASSQDRLNTEAFF.

This CDR3 reads CASSLWGGEKLFF. The DNA for the CDR3 is TGTGCCAGCAGCTTATGGGGAGGGGAAAAACTGTTTTTT. The J gene is TRBJ1-4, the V gene TRBV11-3; D is unclear. Trimming took 2 bases from V and 8 from J, leaving 9 bases between them. The germline CDR1 and CDR2 sequences are SGHNT and YENEEA. This CDR3 is built from 13 residues.

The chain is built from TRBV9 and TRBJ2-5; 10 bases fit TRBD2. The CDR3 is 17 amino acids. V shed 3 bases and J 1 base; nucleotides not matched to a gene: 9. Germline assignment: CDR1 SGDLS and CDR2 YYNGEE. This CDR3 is CASSGGRTSGPQETQYF. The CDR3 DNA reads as TGTGCCAGCAGCGGAGGGAGGACTAGCGGCCCCCAAGAGACCCAGTACTTC. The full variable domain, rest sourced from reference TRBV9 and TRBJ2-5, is DSGVTQTPKHLITATGQRVTLRCSPRSGDLSVYWYQQSLDQGLQFLIQYYNGEERAKGNILERFSAQQFPDLHSELNLSSLELGDSALYFCASSGGRTSGPQETQYFGPGTRLLVL.

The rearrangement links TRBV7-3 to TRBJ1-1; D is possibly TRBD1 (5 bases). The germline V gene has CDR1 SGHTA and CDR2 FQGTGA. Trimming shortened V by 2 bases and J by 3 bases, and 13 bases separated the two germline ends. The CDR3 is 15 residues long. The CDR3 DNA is TGTGCCAGCAGCTTAGGAAACGAAGGGGACACTGAAGCTTTCTTT. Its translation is CASSLGNEGDTEAFF.

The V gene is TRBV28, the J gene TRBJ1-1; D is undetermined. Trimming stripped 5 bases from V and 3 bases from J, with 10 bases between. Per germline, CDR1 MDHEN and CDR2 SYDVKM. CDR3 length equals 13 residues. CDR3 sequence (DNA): TGTGCCAGCAGTACACAGCGGTACACTGAAGCTTTCTTT. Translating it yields CASSTQRYTEAFF. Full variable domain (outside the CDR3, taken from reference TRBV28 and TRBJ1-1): DVKVTQSSRYLVKRTGEKVFLECVQDMDHENMFWYRQDPGLGLRLIYFSYDVKMKEKGDIPEGYSVSREKKERFSLILESASTNQTSMYLCASSTQRYTEAFFGQGTRLTVV.

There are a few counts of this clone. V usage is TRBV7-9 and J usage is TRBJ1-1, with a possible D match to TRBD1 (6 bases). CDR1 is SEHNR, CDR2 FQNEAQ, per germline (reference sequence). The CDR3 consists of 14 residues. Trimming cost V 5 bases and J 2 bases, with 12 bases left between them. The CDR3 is CASSAPRGNTEAFF. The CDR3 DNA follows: TGTGCCAGCAGCGCGCCCAGGGGAAACACTGAAGCTTTCTTT.